This TCR beta chain appears in the sequencing data of a study of blood T cell repertoires in COVID-19. Study overall: The United States, Italy and Spain supplied acute and convalescent COVID-19 samples.

Recovered participants had two consecutive negative NP/OP PCR tests, healthcare professional clearance, or symptom resolution. Profiled with immunoSEQ multiplex PCR; TCRdb holds only in-frame clones, not every one. The sample has just over 300,000 clones, 65% to 90% seen once. The material sequenced was PBMCs or T cells enriched from blood (not recorded which). The TCR comes from a man aged 25 to 45 who had recovered from COVID-19.

Here the CDR3 DNA reads TGTGCCAGCAGCTTAGATCTAGAGACCATATATTTT. As protein: CASSLDLETIYF. The V and J genes are TRBV11-2 and TRBJ1-3; D ambiguous. V shed 0 bases and J shed 10 bases, with 7 bases lying between them. The germline CDR1 and CDR2 sequences are SGHAT and FQNNGV. CDR3 length equals 12 residues.